These 23 T cell receptor beta chains came from one sample sequenced in a study of blood T cell repertoires in COVID-19. TCRdb's copy holds only in-frame clones and misses some; the assay was immunoSEQ multiplex PCR. The data contain approximately 50,000 clones, 85% to 90% of them singletons. The sequenced sample was peripheral blood. These receptors originate from a man aged 55-75 years with acute or convalescent COVID-19.

The rearrangement links TRBV9 to TRBJ2-3; 8 bases are a match to TRBD1. The V and J ends lost 3 bases and 0 bases, in that order; junction bases with no gene match: 3. Germline-derived CDR1 and CDR2 are SGDLS and YYNGEE. There are 15 residues in the CDR3. CDR3 DNA: TGTGCCAGCAGCGCCCGGACAGGGAGCACAGATACGCAGTATTTT. Protein sequence: CASSARTGSTDTQYF.

The CDR3 DNA is TGTGCCAGCTCACTCGGATTGACACCTACTAACTATGGCTACACCTTC. Residues: CASSLGLTPTNYGYTF. The rearrangement links TRBV18 to TRBJ1-2; D is unclear. This CDR3 has 16 amino acids. Looked up from germline, CDR1 is KGHSH and CDR2 is LQKENI. The V gene lost 4 bases and the J gene lost 0 bases, with 15 bases spanning the gap. Together with reference TRBV18 and TRBJ1-2, the CDR3 gives the full variable domain: NAGVMQNPRHLVRRRGQEARLRCSPMKGHSHVYWYRQLPEEGLKFMVYLQKENIIDESGMPKERFSAEFPKEGPSILRIQQVVRGDSAAYFCASSLGLTPTNYGYTFGSGTRLTVV.

This sequence joins TRBV12-3 or TRBV12-4 and TRBJ1-5; D ambiguous. Deletions cut 5 bases from V and 7 bases from J, with 9 bases between. This CDR3 is built from 12 residues. CDR3: CASSKLAQPQHF. The CDR3 nucleotides are TGTGCCAGCAGTAAGTTAGCCCAGCCCCAGCATTTT.

In its sample, this clone was seen a few times. V gene TRBV30 combines with J gene TRBJ1-5; D gene uncertain. Trimming removed 0 bases at V and 6 bases at J, with 9 bases between. Germline V CDR1 and CDR2: GTSNPN, SVGIG (reference sequence). The CDR3 consists of 13 residues. The CDR3 coding sequence is TGTGCCTGGAGTGTACCGGGAGTTCAGCCCCAGCATTTT. Amino acid sequence: CAWSVPGVQPQHF.

This chain uses TRBV2 with TRBJ1-1; D perhaps matches TRBD1 (6 bases). Germline loops: CDR1 SNHLY, CDR2 FYNNEI. CDR3 size: 13 residues. V was cut by 5 bases and J by 4 bases, with 11 bases left in between. CDR3 residues: CASSLDSITEAFF. Here the CDR3 DNA reads TGTGCCAGCAGTCTGGACAGCATCACTGAAGCTTTCTTT. The variable domain in full, with the rest retrieved from reference TRBV2 and TRBJ1-1, is EPEVTQTPSHQVTQMGQEVILRCVPISNHLYFYWYRQILGQKVEFLVSFYNNEISEKSEIFDDQFSVERPDGSNFTLKIRSTKLEDSAMYFCASSLDSITEAFFGQGTRLTVV.

V usage is TRBV3-1 (or the pseudogene TRBV3-2) and J usage is TRBJ2-3, with a weak D call TRBD1 (5 bases). CDR1 is LGHDT and CDR2 is YNNKEL in the germline V gene (reference sequence). V lost 1 base to trimming and J lost 0 bases, with 11 bases between them. The CDR3 runs 16 residues. The CDR3 region is CASSQGAGFSTDTQYF. The CDR3 bases are TGTGCCAGCAGCCAAGGGGCAGGGTTTAGCACAGATACGCAGTATTTT.

This chain joins TRBV7-2 and TRBJ2-7; 10 bases match TRBD1. Trimming took 5 bases from V and 4 from J; bases not matched to a gene: 11. CDR3 size: 16 residues. CDR1 is SGHTA and CDR2 is FQGNSA in the germline V gene. The CDR3 is CASSTAGTGEGYEQYF. The CDR3 nucleotides read TGTGCCAGCAGCACTGCCGGGACAGGGGAGGGATACGAGCAGTACTTC.

This chain uses TRBV5-1 with TRBJ2-1; 14 nucleotides line up with TRBD2. The J segment lost 8 bases and the V segment lost 0 bases, leaving 7 bases of the junction unmatched. The CDR3 runs 17 residues. The germline gives CDR1 SGHRS, CDR2 YFSETQ. As DNA, the CDR3 is TGCGCCAGCAGCTTGGGACTAGCGGGAGGGTCTGGCGATGAGCAGTTCTTC. Translated: CASSLGLAGGSGDEQFF.

The J gene is TRBJ1-4, the V gene TRBV18; D uncertain. Germline V gene lookup returns CDR1 KGHSH and CDR2 LQKENI. The CDR3 extends over 15 amino acids. Trimming took 2 bases from V and 4 from J, leaving 11 bases between them. This chain's CDR3 is CASSPRREVNEKLFF. The CDR3, as DNA: TGTGCCAGCTCACCAAGGAGGGAAGTTAATGAAAAACTGTTTTTT.

This clone is a singleton in its sample. This sequence joins TRBV5-1 and TRBJ2-1; 13 bases align to TRBD2. The CDR3 is 15 residues long. Germline CDR1 reads SGHRS; CDR2 reads YFSETQ. J lost 8 bases, V lost 3 bases, and 5 bases had no gene match. Written as DNA, the CDR3 is TGCGCCAGCAGCTCCGGGACTAGCGGGATCTATGAGCAGTTCTTC. Its translation: CASSSGTSGIYEQFF.

CDR3 sequence: CASSPLYEQYF. The CDR3 DNA is TGTGCCAGCAGTCCCCTTTACGAGCAGTACTTC. The chain joins TRBV2 to TRBJ2-7; D is uncertain. The V gene lost 5 bases and the J gene lost 4 bases, with 6 bases spanning the gap. This CDR3 contains 11 residues. Germline CDR1 is SNHLY and CDR2 is FYNNEI.

This clone was recorded once. The chain employs TRBV11-2 and TRBJ1-1, with D possibly TRBD1 on 5 matching bases. Trimming removed 1 base at V and 2 bases at J, with 11 bases between. Germline CDR1 SGHAT, CDR2 FQNNGV. CDR3 length: 15 amino acids. CDR3 nucleotides: TGTGCCAGCAGCTTAGCAATGGGGCTAAACACTGAAGCTTTCTTT. This codes for CASSLAMGLNTEAFF.

The chain links TRBV9 to TRBJ2-3; 8 nucleotides match TRBD1. Germline loops: CDR1 SGDLS, CDR2 YYNGEE. The CDR3 runs 15 residues. V lost 4 bases and J lost 3; bases outside the gene matches: 7. The CDR3 region has the DNA TGTGCCAGCAGCTCGGGGACAGGTAGGACAGATACGCAGTATTTT. This translates into CASSSGTGRTDTQYF.

The chain recombines TRBV4-1 with TRBJ2-5; tentative D call: TRBD2 (7 bases). V was clipped by 4 bases and J by 7 bases, with 19 bases between them. The CDR3 contains 15 residues. Germline V gene sequence: CDR1 MGHRA, CDR2 YSYEKL. CDR3 sequence reads: CASSPNPQGGGTQYF. The CDR3 nucleotides are TGCGCCAGCAGCCCAAATCCACAGGGAGGGGGGACCCAGTACTTC.

The rearrangement links TRBV10-1 to TRBJ2-1; the match to TRBD2 covers 15 bases. CDR3 size: 19 residues. Germline V gene data show CDR1 as WNHNN and CDR2 as SYGVQD (reference sequence). V shed 9 bases, J shed 1 base, and the junction held 13 bases outside the gene matches. CDR3 DNA: TGCGCCAGTTGCCGAAGGGGACTAGCGGGAGGTTGGTCCTACAATGAGCAGTTCTTC. The encoded protein is CASCRRGLAGGWSYNEQFF.

The chain joins TRBV11-2 to TRBJ1-2, with a possible D match to TRBD1 (6 bases). The CDR3 loop spans 13 amino acids. V dropped 8 bases and J dropped 7 bases, with 17 bases sitting between them. CDR1 is SGHAT and CDR2 is FQNNGV in the germline V gene. In DNA, the CDR3 is TGTGCCAGCCAGGGGCAGGGGAGTAGTGGCTACACCTTC. The encoded protein is CASQGQGSSGYTF.

The gene calls are TRBV19 and TRBJ1-1; TRBD1 agrees at 9 bases. CDR3 length: 18 amino acids. After removal of 3 bases from V and 5 bases from J, the junction contained 16 bases not matched to a gene. CDR1 and CDR2 (germline): LNHDA, SQIVND (reference sequence). The CDR3 bases are TGTGCCAGTAGTATGGGGGCCTACGGGACAGGGCGGTGGACTGAAGCTTTCTTT. Translating gives CASSMGAYGTGRWTEAFF.

The rearrangement links TRBV18 to TRBJ1-5, with 11 bases that match TRBD1. Germline values: CDR1 KGHSH, CDR2 LQKENI. This CDR3 spans 15 amino acids. With V trimmed by 6 bases and J by 4 bases, 5 bases remained unmatched. CDR3 DNA: TGTGCCAGCTCTCTGGGACAGGGGGGGAATCAGCCCCAGCATTTT. It translates to CASSLGQGGNQPQHF.

This chain joins TRBV3-1 (or the pseudogene TRBV3-2) and TRBJ1-1, with no clear D. This CDR3 comprises 13 residues. V lost 8 bases, J lost 9 bases, and 19 bases lay in between. The germline V gene has CDR1 LGHDT and CDR2 YNNKEL (reference sequence). In DNA, the CDR3 is TGTGCCAGCGTTGAGGAGGGAGCCGACAAAGCTTTCTTT. It specifies CASVEEGADKAFF.

This chain links TRBV24-1 with TRBJ2-3, with D perhaps matching TRBD1 (5 bases). CDR3 length equals 15 residues. Germline assignment: CDR1 KGHDR and CDR2 SFDVKD. V was trimmed by 4 bases and J by 4 bases, leaving 14 bases between them. Here the CDR3 DNA reads TGTGCCACCAGTGAAGCCCTGGGGCCTTCAGATACGCAGTATTTT. It encodes CATSEALGPSDTQYF.

The chain joins TRBV19 to TRBJ1-6; the match to TRBD1 covers 10 bases. CDR3 length: 19 residues. Unmatched junction bases numbered 19, after V lost 9 bases and J lost 5 bases. CDR1 LNHDA and CDR2 SQIVND come from the germline V gene (reference sequence). In DNA, the CDR3 is TGTGCCAGAAAATTCCCTTCGACAGGGGGCGACCGAGATAATTCACCCCTCCACTTT. Encoded protein: CARKFPSTGGDRDNSPLHF.

CDR3 sequence (DNA): TGCGCCAGCAGCCGAAAGGGGCTAGCGGGAGCAATTAACGAGACCCAGTACTTC. Its translation: CASSRKGLAGAINETQYF. The V call is TRBV4-1, the J call TRBJ2-5, with 10 bases lining up with TRBD2. The CDR3 runs to 18 residues. Trimming at V came to 4 bases and at J to 5 bases, leaving 16 bases not matched to a gene. CDR1 MGHRA and CDR2 YSYEKL come from the germline V gene.

This clone appeared a single time. This chain joins TRBV6-1 and TRBJ1-3; no definite D call. V lost 1 base and J 0 bases, leaving 7 bases between the germline ends. The germline V gene has CDR1 MNHNS and CDR2 SASEGT. This CDR3 comprises 15 residues. The CDR3 sequence: CASSEGQFSGNTIYF. The CDR3 nucleotides are TGTGCCAGCAGTGAAGGTCAATTCTCTGGAAACACCATATATTTT.